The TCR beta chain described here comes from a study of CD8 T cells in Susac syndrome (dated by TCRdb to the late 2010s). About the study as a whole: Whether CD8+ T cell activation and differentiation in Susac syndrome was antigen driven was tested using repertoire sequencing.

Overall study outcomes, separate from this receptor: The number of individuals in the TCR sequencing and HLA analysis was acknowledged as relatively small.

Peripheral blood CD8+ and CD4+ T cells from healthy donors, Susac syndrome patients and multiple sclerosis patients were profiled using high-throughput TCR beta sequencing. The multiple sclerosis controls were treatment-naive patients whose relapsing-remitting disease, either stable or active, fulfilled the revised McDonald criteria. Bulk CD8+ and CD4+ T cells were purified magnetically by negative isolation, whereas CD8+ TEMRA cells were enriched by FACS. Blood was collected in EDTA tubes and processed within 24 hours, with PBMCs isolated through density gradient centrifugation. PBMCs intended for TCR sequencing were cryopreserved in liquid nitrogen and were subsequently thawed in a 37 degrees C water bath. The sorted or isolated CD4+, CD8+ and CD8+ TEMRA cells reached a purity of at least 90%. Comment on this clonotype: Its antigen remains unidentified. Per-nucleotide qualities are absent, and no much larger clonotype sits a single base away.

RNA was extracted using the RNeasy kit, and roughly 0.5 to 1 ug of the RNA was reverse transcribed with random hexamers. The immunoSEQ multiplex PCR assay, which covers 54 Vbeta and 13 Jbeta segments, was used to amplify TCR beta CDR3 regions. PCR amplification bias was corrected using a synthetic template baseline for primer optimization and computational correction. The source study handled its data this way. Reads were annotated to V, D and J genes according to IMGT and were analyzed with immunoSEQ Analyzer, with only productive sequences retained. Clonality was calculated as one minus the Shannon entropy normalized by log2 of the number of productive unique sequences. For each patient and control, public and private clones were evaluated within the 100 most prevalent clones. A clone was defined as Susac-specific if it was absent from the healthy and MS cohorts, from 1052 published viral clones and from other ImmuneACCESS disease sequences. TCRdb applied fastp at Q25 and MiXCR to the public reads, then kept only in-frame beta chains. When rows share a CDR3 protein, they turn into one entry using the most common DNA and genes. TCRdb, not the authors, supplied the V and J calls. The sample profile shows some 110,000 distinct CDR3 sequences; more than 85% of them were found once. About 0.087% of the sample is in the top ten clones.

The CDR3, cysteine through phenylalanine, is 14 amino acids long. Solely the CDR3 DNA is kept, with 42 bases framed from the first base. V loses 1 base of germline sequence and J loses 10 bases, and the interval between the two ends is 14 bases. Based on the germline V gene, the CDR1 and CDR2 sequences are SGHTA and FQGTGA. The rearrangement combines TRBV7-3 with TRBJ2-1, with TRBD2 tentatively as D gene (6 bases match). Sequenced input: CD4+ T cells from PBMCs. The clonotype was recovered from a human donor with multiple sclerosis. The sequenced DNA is TGTGCCAGCAGCTTAATCGGCGGGGCAAAGGAGCAGTTCTTC. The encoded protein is CASSLIGGAKEQFF.